This TCR beta chain was observed in a study of memory CD4+ T cells and cytomegalovirus serostatus. The CDR3 covers 18 residues. In its sample, this clone was seen a few times. Single viable CD3+CD4+CD8-CD45RO+ cells were sorted as the memory CD4+ T cells. TCRdb's table, derived via immunoSEQ multiplex PCR, lists solely in-frame clones and lacks some. Of tens of thousands of clones in the sample, 70% to 80% were seen once. The receptor was isolated from an adult in good health and CMV-seropositive. Sequenced input: memory CD4+ T cells from blood. The chain combines TRBV21-1 with TRBJ2-6; the D segment call TRBD2 is taken from the table without a DNA check. TRBV21-1 is noted as a pseudogene. The CDR3 sequence: CASSPEGSGDTGANVLTF. The CDR3 DNA is TGTGCCAGCAGCCCGGAGGGAAGTGGCGACACTGGGGCCAACGTCCTGACTTTC.